Sequencing of this T cell receptor beta chain was carried out in a study of blood T cell repertoires in COVID-19. About the research overall: The cDNA or gDNA used as material had been derived from T cells, B-cell-depleted T cells, or PBMCs.

Enrolment of Seattle patients took place during active infection, and they were followed longitudinally. The V segment lost 5 bases and the J segment 3 bases; nucleotides outside the gene matches: 9. The CDR3 contains 15 residues. Per the germline V gene, CDR1 is SGHVS and CDR2 is FNYEAQ. The data were produced by immunoSEQ multiplex PCR, yet TCRdb's version contains in-frame clones alone and is incomplete. The table includes 410,000 or so clones, around nine tenths detected once. The sequence was obtained from a woman between 40 and 50 years old with COVID-19, enrolled during active disease. What was sequenced was peripheral blood. This rearrangement joins TRBV7-6 to TRBJ2-5, with 7 positions matching TRBD1. CDR3 loop: CASSLKGAMEETQYF. The CDR3 DNA sequence: TGTGCCAGCAGCCTTAAGGGGGCTATGGAAGAGACCCAGTACTTC.